What follows describes a single TCR beta chain. Antigen specificity is unknown. This CDR3 comprises 17 residues. Trimming left V 4 bases short and J 6 bases short, with 23 bases between. Germline V gene lookup returns CDR1 KGHDR and CDR2 SFDVKD. Amplification of TCR beta CDR3 regions was performed using RNA transcripts as template. With the HTBI primer set, the TCR CDR3 went through a first round of RT-PCR. TCRdb analysed the multiplex PCR reads with MiXCR anew, one entry per CDR3 protein. The table lists about 640,000 distinct CDR3 sequences, roughly 45% of them singletons. This record belongs to a study of T cells in Graves' hyperthyroidism and ophthalmopathy. Study results and caveats: Most thyroid clonotypes expanded above 0.001 appeared in blood too. A model of 13 V-J pairs discriminated ophthalmopathy from stable hyperthyroidism. It was a median approximately 6.9 months before onset that the model predicted ophthalmopathy.

This sequence originates from an adult man with Graves' disease, either hyperthyroidism or ophthalmopathy (not recorded which). The sequencing input was peripheral blood or thyroid tissue (not recorded which). V usage is TRBV24-1 and J usage is TRBJ1-1; possible D gene TRBD1, 5 bases. CDR3: CATSEPGTNYGRSEAFF. The DNA of the CDR3 is TGTGCCACCAGTGAACCGGGGACTAACTATGGCCGATCTGAAGCTTTCTTT.